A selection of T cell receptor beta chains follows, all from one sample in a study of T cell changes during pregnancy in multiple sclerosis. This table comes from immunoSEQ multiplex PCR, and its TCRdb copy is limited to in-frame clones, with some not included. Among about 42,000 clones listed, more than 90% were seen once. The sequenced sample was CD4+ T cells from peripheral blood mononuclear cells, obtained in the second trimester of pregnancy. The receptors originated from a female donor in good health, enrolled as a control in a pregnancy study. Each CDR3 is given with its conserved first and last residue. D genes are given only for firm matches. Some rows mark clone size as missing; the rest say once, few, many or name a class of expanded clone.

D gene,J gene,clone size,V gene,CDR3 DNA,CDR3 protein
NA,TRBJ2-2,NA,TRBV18,TGTGCCAGCGGGATAGGGAGAAACACCGGGGAGCTGTTTTTT,CASGIGRNTGELFF
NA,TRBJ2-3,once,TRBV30,TGTGCCTGGAGTAAACAGAACACAGATACGCAGTATTTT,CAWSKQNTDTQYF
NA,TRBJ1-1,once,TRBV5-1,TGCGCCAGCAGCTTGGGAGGGGGGGCCACTGAAGCTTTCTTT,CASSLGGGATEAFF
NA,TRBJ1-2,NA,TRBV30,TGTGCCTGGAGCCCCGACCGAACTATGGGCTACACCTTC,CAWSPDRTMGYTF
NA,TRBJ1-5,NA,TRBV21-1,TGTGCCAGCAGCAAAGGGCACAGGGGGCTTCAGCCCCAGCATTTT,CASSKGHRGLQPQHF
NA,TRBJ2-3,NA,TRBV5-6,TGTGCCAGCAGCCCTTTGTTCAGGGCGACAGATACGCAGTATTTT,CASSPLFRATDTQYF
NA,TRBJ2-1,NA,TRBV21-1,TGTGCCAGCAGCAAATCTTACAGGGAAGCCAATGAGCAGTTCTTC,CASSKSYREANEQFF
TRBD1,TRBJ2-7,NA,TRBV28,TGTGCCAGCAGACGCCGGACAGGGGTGACCTACGAGCAGTACTTC,CASRRRTGVTYEQYF
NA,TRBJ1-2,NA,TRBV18,TGTGCCAGCTCACCAGACTCGGGAAATAGCTATGGCTACACCTTC,CASSPDSGNSYGYTF
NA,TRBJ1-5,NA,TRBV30,TGTGCCTGGAGTGTAGGCGGTAGGGGACAGCCCCAGCATTTT,CAWSVGGRGQPQHF
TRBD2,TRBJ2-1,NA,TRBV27,TGTGCCAGCAGACGGGACTACCTCTACAATGAGCAGTTCTTC,CASRRDYLYNEQFF
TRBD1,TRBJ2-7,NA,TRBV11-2,TGTGCCAGCAGCTTAGGCGGGACAGGGACCTACGAGCAGTACTTC,CASSLGGTGTYEQYF
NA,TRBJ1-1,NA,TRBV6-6,TGTGCCAGCAGACACGCGGGGTTGAACACTGAAGCTTTCTTT,CASRHAGLNTEAFF
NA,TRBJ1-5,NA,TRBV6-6,TGTGCCAGCAGAAGACTTCACGAACAGCCCCAGCATTTT,CASRRLHEQPQHF
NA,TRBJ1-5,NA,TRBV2,TGTGCCAGCAATCGAGAAGCAAATAGCAATCAGCCCCAGCATTTT,CASNREANSNQPQHF
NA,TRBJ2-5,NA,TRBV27,TGTGCCAGCAGTTGGGGCCCCTCAGGGATAGGGACCCAGTACTTC,CASSWGPSGIGTQYF
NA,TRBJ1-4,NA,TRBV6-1,TGTGCCAGCAAGAGGGAGTTTACCGAAAAACTGTTTTTT,CASKREFTEKLFF
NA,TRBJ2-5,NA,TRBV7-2,TGTGCCAGCAGGTTTTTAGGAGGGCAGTACTTC,CASRFLGGQYF
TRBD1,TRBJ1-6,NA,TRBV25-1,TGTGCCAGCAGTGCACCAGGGGGTTCACCCCTCCACTTT,CASSAPGGSPLHF
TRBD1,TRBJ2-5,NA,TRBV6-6,TGTGCCAGCAACAGGGCAGGGGACAGAGAGACCCAGTACTTC,CASNRAGDRETQYF
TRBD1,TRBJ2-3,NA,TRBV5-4,TGTGCCAGCAGCTTAGGGGGACAGGGGCGAGATACGCAGTATTTT,CASSLGGQGRDTQYF
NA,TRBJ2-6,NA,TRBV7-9,TGTGCCAGCAGCAACGACAGGTCTGGGGCCAACGTCCTGACTTTC,CASSNDRSGANVLTF
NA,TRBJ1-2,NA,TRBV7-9,TGTGCCAGCAGCCCTCGACAGGCGAGTAACTATGGCTACACCTTC,CASSPRQASNYGYTF
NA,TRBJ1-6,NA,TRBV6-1,TGTGCCAGCAGCAGACAGAGTGGGAATTCACCCCTCCACTTT,CASSRQSGNSPLHF
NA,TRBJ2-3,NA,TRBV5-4,TGTGCCAGCAGCCCGGGCGGGGGCTGGTTAGCAGATACGCAGTATTTT,CASSPGGGWLADTQYF
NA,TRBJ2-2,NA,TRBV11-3,TGTGCCAGCAGCTTAGGTCATAAGCGAGGGACGAACACCGGGGAGCTGTTTTTT,CASSLGHKRGTNTGELFF
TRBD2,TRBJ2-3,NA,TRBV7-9,TGTGCCAGCAGCCCCCGACTAGCGGGGGACACAGATACGCAGTATTTT,CASSPRLAGDTDTQYF
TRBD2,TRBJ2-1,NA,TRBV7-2,TGTGCCAGCAGTCGACCCCCTAGCGGGGGTTACAATGAGCAGTTCTTC,CASSRPPSGGYNEQFF
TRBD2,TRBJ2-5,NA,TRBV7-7,TGTGCTAGCAGCCCACTAGGGACTAGCGGCGGAGAGACCCAGTACTTC,CASSPLGTSGGETQYF
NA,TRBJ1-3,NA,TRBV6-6,TGTGCCAGCAGTTCCCACTACTCTGGAAACACCATATATTTT,CASSSHYSGNTIYF
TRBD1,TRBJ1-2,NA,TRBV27,TGTGCCAGCGGGGACAGGGCCAACTATGGCTACACCTTC,CASGDRANYGYTF
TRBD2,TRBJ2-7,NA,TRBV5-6,TGTGCCAGCAGCTTGGGCCAGCGGGGGACCTACGAGCAGTACTTC,CASSLGQRGTYEQYF
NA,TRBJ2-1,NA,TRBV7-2,TGTGCCCTTAGCGGTCCCTACAATGAGCAGTTCTTC,CALSGPYNEQFF
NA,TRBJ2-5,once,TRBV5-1,TGCGCCAGCAGCTTCGCAACTGGGGGCCCAGAAGAGACCCAGTACTTC,CASSFATGGPEETQYF
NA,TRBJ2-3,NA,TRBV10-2,TGCGCCAGCACTGGCCGGCGGGGTAGCACAGATACGCAGTATTTT,CASTGRRGSTDTQYF
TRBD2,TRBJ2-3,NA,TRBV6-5,TGTGCCAGCAGTTACCGGGTAGCGGGAGGCACAGATACGCAGTATTTT,CASSYRVAGGTDTQYF
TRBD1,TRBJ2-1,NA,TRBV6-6,TGTGCCAGCGGACAGGGGGCCTACAATGAGCAGTTCTTC,CASGQGAYNEQFF
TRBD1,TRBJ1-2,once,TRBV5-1,TGCGCCAGCTCACGAACCGGGACAGGGGGCGGCTATGGCTACACCTTC,CASSRTGTGGGYGYTF
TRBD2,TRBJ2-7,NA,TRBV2,TGTGCCAGCAGTGATGCCGTGACTAGCGGTTACTACGAGCAGCACTTC,CASSDAVTSGYYEQHF
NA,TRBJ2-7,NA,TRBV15,TGTGCCACCAGCAGAGATCAGGGGCACTACGAGCAGTACTTC,CATSRDQGHYEQYF
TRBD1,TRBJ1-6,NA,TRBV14,TGTGCCAGCAGCCAAAGACAGGGGCTTAATTCACCCCTCCACTTT,CASSQRQGLNSPLHF
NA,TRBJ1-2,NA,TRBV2,TGTGCCACCGACAGGCTCCAAATCGCAAGCTATGGCTACACCTTC,CATDRLQIASYGYTF
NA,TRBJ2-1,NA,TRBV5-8,TGTGCCAGCAGCTTCGCACAGCACAATGAGCAGTTCTTC,CASSFAQHNEQFF
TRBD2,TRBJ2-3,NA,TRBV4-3,TGCGCCAGCAGCCAAGAGGGACTAGCGGGAGGTAGAGATACGCAGTATTTT,CASSQEGLAGGRDTQYF
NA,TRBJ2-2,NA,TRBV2,TGTGCCAGCAGTGAGTCCGGGTACACCGGGGAGCTGTTTTTT,CASSESGYTGELFF
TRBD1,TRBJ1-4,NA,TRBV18,TGTGCCAGCTCACCAGAGGGGGCGGGCGAAAAACTGTTTTTT,CASSPEGAGEKLFF
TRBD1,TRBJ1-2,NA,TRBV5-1,TGCGCCAGCAGCCTGTCCTCAATGGGACAGGGGGCGGGAGGCTACACCTTC,CASSLSSMGQGAGGYTF
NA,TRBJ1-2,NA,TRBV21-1,TGTGCCAGCAGGTCGGACAGGGGAGGGAAGCTGGTTAACTATGGCTACACCTTC,CASRSDRGGKLVNYGYTF
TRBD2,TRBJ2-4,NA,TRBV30,TGTGCCTGGAGTTTTGGGGGGGGGACCAAAAACATTCAGTACTTC,CAWSFGGGTKNIQYF
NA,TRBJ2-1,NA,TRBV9,TGTGCCAGCAGCTCTCCGAGGCGAGGGAGCTCCTACAATGAGCAGTTCTTC,CASSSPRRGSSYNEQFF
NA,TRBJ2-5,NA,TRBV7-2,TGTGCCAGCAGCTTAGACGGCAGGGTGGAGACCCAGTACTTC,CASSLDGRVETQYF
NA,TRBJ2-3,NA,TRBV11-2,TGTGCCAGCAGCTTTTACAGGGTTGGGTCAGATACGCAGTATTTT,CASSFYRVGSDTQYF
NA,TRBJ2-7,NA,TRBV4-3,TGCGCCAGCAGCCGCGATCCGGGACTGGACTCCTACGAGCAGTACTTC,CASSRDPGLDSYEQYF
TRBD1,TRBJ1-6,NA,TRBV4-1,TGCGCCAGCAGCCAATCGGGACAGTATAATTCACCCCTCCACTTT,CASSQSGQYNSPLHF